These 4 T cell receptor beta chains originate from one sample sequenced in a study of control samples from healthy donors and cancer patients. The protocol was immunoSEQ multiplex PCR, while the TCRdb copy is restricted to in-frame clones and leaves out a portion. The top ten hold more than 10% of the sample, which has around 250,000 clones, almost 85% seen once. Sequences were obtained from PBMCs. These receptors originate from a woman aged 55-70 years with lung cancer.

The chain employs TRBV4-2 and TRBJ2-7; D is perhaps TRBD2 (5 bases). Per the germline V gene, CDR1 is LGHNA and CDR2 is YNFKEQ. The CDR3 has 16 residues. The V end lost 1 base, the J end lost 3 bases, and 16 bases lay between the germline ends. CDR3 residues: CASSQGGPEGGYEQYF. The CDR3 DNA follows: TGTGCCAGCAGCCAAGGAGGGCCAGAGGGCGGCTACGAGCAGTACTTC.

The chain couples TRBV5-5 to TRBJ2-3, with 14 bases fitting TRBD2. Looked up from germline, CDR1 is SGHKS and CDR2 is YYEKEE (reference sequence). After removal of 2 bases from V and 3 bases from J, the junction contained 8 bases not matched to a gene. The CDR3 sequence is 18 residues long. In DNA form, the CDR3 reads TGTGCCAGCAGCTTACGACTAGCGGGGGGGCCCGGTACAGATACGCAGTATTTT. Residues: CASSLRLAGGPGTDTQYF. Filled out from reference TRBV5-5 and TRBJ2-3, the complete variable domain reads DAGVTQSPTHLIKTRGQQVTLRCSPISGHKSVSWYQQVLGQGPQFIFQYYEKEERGRGNFPDRFSARQFPNYSSELNVNALLLGDSALYLCASSLRLAGGPGTDTQYFGPGTRLTVL.

V gene TRBV5-1 combines with J gene TRBJ1-5; perhaps TRBD1 as D (5 bases). The germline gives CDR1 SGHRS, CDR2 YFSETQ. Trimming pared 4 bases from V and 1 base from J, leaving 15 bases between. The CDR3 length is 16 residues. The CDR3, as DNA: TGCGCCAGCAGCCCTGATGGGGGTCCGAGCAATCAGCCCCAGCATTTT. This translates into CASSPDGGPSNQPQHF. The full variable domain, completed using reference TRBV5-1 and TRBJ1-5, is KAGVTQTPRYLIKTRGQQVTLSCSPISGHRSVSWYQQTPGQGLQFLFEYFSETQRNKGNFPGRFSGRQFSNSRSEMNVSTLELGDSALYLCASSPDGGPSNQPQHFGDGTRLSIL.

The chain has TRBV5-1 and TRBJ1-3, with 9 positions matching TRBD1. This CDR3 has 14 residues. The germline gives CDR1 SGHRS, CDR2 YFSETQ. Trimming at V came to 4 bases and at J to 2 bases, leaving 1 base not matched to a gene. CDR3 protein: CASSGTGTGNTIYF. The CDR3 DNA is TGCGCCAGCAGCGGGACAGGGACTGGAAACACCATATATTTT.